This entry features one TCR beta chain sequence. The antigen this receptor binds is unknown. No per-base quality is available; no much larger clone lies one base away. CDR1 and CDR2, looked up from the germline V gene (reference sequence), are GTSNPN and SVGIG. Trimming at the junction amounts to 3 bases on V and 0 bases on J, and the germline ends lie 15 bases apart. Spanning cysteine to phenylalanine, the CDR3 consists of 16 amino acids. The only DNA kept is the CDR3, 48 bases in frame from the first base. This entry comes from a study of shared clonotypes between healthy human individuals (dated by TCRdb to the early 2020s). A note on the overall study: The cohort included three men and a couple of women between 18 and 49 years of age. Different laboratories and diverse techniques were used to prepare libraries and sequence TCR repertoires, to increase sequencing depth and limit assay-specific biases. Per donor, leukapheresis produced somewhere between about 0.9 and 10 billion PBMCs. To estimate repertoire size and how much clonotype sharing occurs between individuals, the study deeply sequenced the blood TCR repertoires of about five healthy adults. For each donor, CD4 naive and CD4 memory were each run on three plates, CD8 naive on two plates, and CD8 memory on one plate. Study-level results and caveats: The genetic and exposure-history diversity represented was limited by the small number of donors. Naive subsets generally had larger estimated clonotype richness than memory subsets. Rarefaction of sorted-subset datasets indicated incomplete sequencing despite the large sequencing depth. Around 5% of naive CD4, roughly 3.5% of naive CD8, around 2.3% of memory CD4, and 0.35% to 0.5% of memory CD8 clonotypes were shared across a few donors. Sampling was restricted to blood, and TCR repertoires in tissue are likely to differ from TCR repertoires in blood. Clonotypes shared by all four sorted-subset donors showed higher generation probabilities than non-shared clonotypes. Pairwise subsampling indicated that sequencing depth was expected to affect the degree of clonotype sharing among donors.

Using the deep immunoSEQ assay, multiplex PCR amplified TCR CDR3 regions from genomic DNA. Extracted genomic DNA from each cell subset was spread evenly across all wells of several immunoSEQ 96-well plates, with each plate serving as a replicate. For sorted subsets, 150 to 250 ng of genomic DNA, equivalent to 25,000 to 30,000 T cell genomes, went into each replicate PCR. Purified libraries were measured with a Qubit 3.0 fluorometer, size-checked on a Bioanalyzer 2100, and measured again with the KAPA Library Quantification kit. Every immunoSEQ 96-well plate was sequenced on a dedicated single-read 150-cycle Illumina NextSeq 550 flow cell. The authors' analysis ran thus. Because the immunoSEQ output held only junctional sequences and lacked quality scores, the filtering could not match the filtering applied to full-length reads. To assign V/J genes and CDR3, sequences were annotated using PyIR, a Python wrapper for IgBLAST v1.9, with IMGT germline references. Reads with weak V/J assignments (E-value above 1e-6), missing CDR3, stop codons, out-of-frame junctions, or ambiguous translated residues were removed. A V3J clonotype was defined by an identical inferred V gene, J gene, and CDR3 amino acid sequence. The percentage overlap between two repertoires was calculated by dividing the number of shared unique clonotypes by the size of the smaller repertoire. Richness of each repertoire was evaluated using RTK rarefaction, the Chao1 estimator, and Recon v2.1 estimates of unobserved clonotypes. Generation probabilities for all TCRbeta clonotypes obtained by the gDNA method from a handful of donors were computed using OLGA. TCRdb's version of the immuneACCESS table is confined to in-frame rearrangements and falls short of the full clone set. An unresolved V gene accounts for under half of the shortfall where checked; the remainder is of unknown origin. That table furnishes V, J and clone size, whereas the DNA furnished D and trimming. The sample records just over 2,000,000 clones, 90% to 95% of which are singletons. Of the sample, 0.1% to 0.15% falls within the top ten clones.

Donors were healthy HIV-negative adults with no recently reported acute infections or vaccinations. Every donor was a Caucasian adult living in Nashville, Tennessee, USA. CD4+ T cells were enriched by magnetic negative selection, after which naive cells were positively selected on CD45RA and the negative fraction was taken as the memory subset. Blood was collected by leukapheresis, and PBMCs were isolated by Ficoll-Histopaque density gradient centrifugation and then cryopreserved in liquid nitrogen vapor phase. Analytical flow cytometry was used to check the purity and quantity of each magnetically sorted T cell population. Genomic DNA was isolated from every sorted fraction and measured by UV absorbance on a Nanodrop 2000c.

The rearrangement combines TRBV30 with TRBJ1-3; a weak D assignment points to TRBD1 (5 bases agree). This clonotype was sampled from a man aged 18 to 30 in good health. The sample was naive CD4+ T cells sorted from blood. Reading the label with the study, this specimen's cell subset or site is: CD45RA+ positively selected. For the CDR3, the sequence is CAWRHAGTFSGNTIYF. The nucleotides read TGTGCCTGGAGACACGCAGGGACCTTCTCTGGAAACACCATATATTTT.